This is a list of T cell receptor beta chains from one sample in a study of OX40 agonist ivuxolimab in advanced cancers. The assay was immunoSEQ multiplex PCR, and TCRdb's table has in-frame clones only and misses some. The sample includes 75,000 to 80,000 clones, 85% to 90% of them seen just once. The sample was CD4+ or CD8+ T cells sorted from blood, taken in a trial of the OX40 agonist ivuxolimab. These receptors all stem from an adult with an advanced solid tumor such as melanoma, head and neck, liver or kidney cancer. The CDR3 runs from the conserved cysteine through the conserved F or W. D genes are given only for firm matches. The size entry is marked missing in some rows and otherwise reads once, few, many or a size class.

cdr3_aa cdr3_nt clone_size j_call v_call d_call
CSVGHTTYEQYF TGCAGCGTTGGGCACACAACCTACGAGCAGTACTTC . TRBJ2-7 TRBV29-1 .
CAWSSGEVQPQHF TGTGCCTGGAGTTCGGGGGAGGTTCAGCCCCAGCATTTT few TRBJ1-5 TRBV30 .
CSVSQGRNTEAFF TGCAGCGTCTCACAGGGGCGGAACACTGAAGCTTTCTTT . TRBJ1-1 TRBV29-1 TRBD1
CASSLERTGKLAYEQYF TGTGCCAGCAGCTTAGAGCGGACAGGAAAATTAGCCTACGAGCAGTACTTC once TRBJ2-7 TRBV11-2 TRBD1
CARGRAGSGNTIYF TGTGCCCGTGGGAGGGCAGGTTCCGGAAACACCATATATTTT once TRBJ1-3 TRBV21-1 .
CATSREGTAGNEKLFF TGTGCCACCAGCAGAGAAGGGACCGCGGGAAATGAAAAACTGTTTTTT . TRBJ1-4 TRBV15 .
CASSLRIAGLNTGELFF TGTGCCAGCAGCTTGCGAATAGCGGGGTTGAACACCGGGGAGCTGTTTTTT . TRBJ2-2 TRBV5-4 TRBD2
CASTGGKETQYF TGCGCCAGCACTGGAGGGAAAGAGACCCAGTACTTC . TRBJ2-5 TRBV5-1 .
CASSSTGGSEKLFF TGTGCCAGCAGCTCTACAGGGGGTAGTGAAAAACTGTTTTTT . TRBJ1-4 TRBV5-4 TRBD1
CAWSRPSTLAMRYTF TGTGCCTGGAGTCGTCCCTCAACCTTAGCTATGCGGTACACCTTC once TRBJ1-2 TRBV30 .
CSVRPGTGPNTEAFF TGCAGCGTTCGTCCCGGGACAGGGCCGAACACTGAAGCTTTCTTT . TRBJ1-1 TRBV29-1 TRBD1
CASSWSTGGAETQYF TGTGCCAGCAGCTGGTCGACAGGGGGCGCTGAGACCCAGTACTTC . TRBJ2-5 TRBV5-8 TRBD1
CASSHQDRAVVNTEAFF TGCGCCAGCAGCCACCAGGACAGGGCGGTTGTGAACACTGAAGCTTTCTTT . TRBJ1-1 TRBV4-1 TRBD1
CASSFARESTGELFF TGTGCCAGCAGCTTTGCCCGGGAAAGCACCGGGGAGCTGTTTTTT . TRBJ2-2 TRBV7-2 .
CASTPQGWTGANVLTF TGCGCCAGCACCCCACAGGGGTGGACTGGGGCCAACGTCCTGACTTTC . TRBJ2-6 TRBV5-1 TRBD1
CAWSPPHTGELFF TGTGCCTGGAGTCCCCCCCACACCGGGGAGCTGTTTTTT once TRBJ2-2 TRBV30 .